This entry features one T cell receptor (beta chain) sequence. In its sample, this clonotype was seen many times. The antigen it binds to is not known. No much larger clonotype is one base removed from it; base qualities were not supplied. The data belong to a study of CD8+CD57+ T cells in acquired aplastic anemia (dated by TCRdb to between 2018 and 2020). Concerning the study at large: Extracted DNA from sorted CD4+ and CD8+ cells averaged approximately 3 ug, ranging from about 0.18 to 27.4 ug. CD8+CD57+ expansion was defined as a frequency above the mean frequency observed in healthy subjects. General study outcomes and caveats: Between patients and healthy controls, no significant difference in CD8+ Simpson's diversity was found (P=0.060). Approximately 27 CD8+ CDR3 sequences were found in both patients and controls but appeared to be highly expressed in patients and within the immunodominant clones of the patients.

Genomic DNA was used as template for profiling of TCR beta VDJ combinations and CDR3 sequences. An Illumina HiSeq 2000 was the platform used for TCR repertoire sequencing. Turning to the authors' computational methods: Repertoire assessment relied on Simpson's diversity index, CDR3 size and DJ length profiles, and TRBV/TRBJ rearrangement plots. The most abundant DNA sequence in the deep sequencing data was defined as the immunodominant clone. CDR3 amino acid sequences were screened for sharing across subjects and were compared with published repertoires and the VDJdb database. TCRdb reprocessing: public reads trimmed at Q25 with fastp, clones called with MiXCR, in-frame beta chains kept. One record per CDR3 amino acid sequence lists the most common genes and DNA. TCRdb, not the original authors, processed these V and J calls. Within this sample are about 250,000 distinct CDR3 sequences, with 47% of them counted one time only. Approximately 7.8% of the sample goes to the ten largest clones.

From cysteine to phenylalanine, the CDR3 is 15 amino acids long. The sequence is cut down to CDR3 DNA, 45 bases in frame from base 1. As encoded in the germline V gene (reference sequence), CDR1 is PRHDT while CDR2 is FYEKMQ. Trimming at the junction amounts to 2 bases on V and 3 bases on J, and the germline ends lie 14 bases apart. Expansion of CD8+CD57+ cells had been shown by flow cytometry in the patients chosen for sequencing. Severe acquired aplastic anemia was diagnosed in all patients according to International Study of Aplastic Anemia and Agranulocytosis and Camitta criteria. No patient had received any therapy when blood was sampled. The study deep-sequenced TCR repertoires of sorted CD4+ and CD8+ blood T cells from severe aplastic anemia patients and healthy subjects. Patients were enrolled under clinicaltrials.gov protocols 00001620, 01623167, 00001397, 00071045, 00081523 and 00961064 in the USA. Ficoll-Paque density gradient centrifugation was used to isolate peripheral blood mononuclear cells. Before DNA extraction, CD4+ and CD8+ T cells were sorted with FACS or magnetic beads.

The sequencing sample was made of sorted CD4+, CD8+, or CD8+CD57+ T cells (not recorded which) from PBMCs. This clonotype originated in a human donor with aplastic anemia. The sequence links TRBV13 to TRBJ2-7; matching of 6 bases hints at TRBD1 as the D gene. CDR3 loop: CASSLSYRRGYEQYF. At the DNA level, the sequence is TGTGCCAGCAGCTTAAGCTATCGCAGGGGCTACGAGCAGTACTTC.